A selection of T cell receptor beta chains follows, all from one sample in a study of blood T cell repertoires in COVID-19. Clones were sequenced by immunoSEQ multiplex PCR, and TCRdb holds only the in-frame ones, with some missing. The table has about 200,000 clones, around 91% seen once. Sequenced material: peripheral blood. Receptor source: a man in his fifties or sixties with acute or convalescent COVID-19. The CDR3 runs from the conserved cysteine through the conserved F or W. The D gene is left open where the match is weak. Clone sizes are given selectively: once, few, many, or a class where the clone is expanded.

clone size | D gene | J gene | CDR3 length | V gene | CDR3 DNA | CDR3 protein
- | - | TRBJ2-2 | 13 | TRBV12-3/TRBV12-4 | TGTGCCAGCAGTCTCAGAAACACCGGGGAGCTGTTTTTT | CASSLRNTGELFF
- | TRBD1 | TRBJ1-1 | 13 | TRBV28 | TGTGCCAGCAGTTTAGACAGGGACACTGAAGCTTTCTTT | CASSLDRDTEAFF
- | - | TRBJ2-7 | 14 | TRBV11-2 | TGTGCCAGCAGCTTAGTCAGGAAACCCTACGAGCAGTACTTC | CASSLVRKPYEQYF
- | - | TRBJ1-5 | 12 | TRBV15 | TGTGCCACCAGCCAGGTGGTGGGTTCCCAGCATTTT | CATSQVVGSQHF
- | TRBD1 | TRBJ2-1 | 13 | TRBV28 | TGTGCCGGATCGACAGGGGCGAAGTATGAGCAGTTCTTC | CAGSTGAKYEQFF
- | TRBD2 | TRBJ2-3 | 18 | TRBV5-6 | TGTGCCAGCAGCTCGCTATTTCGGCGGGGGGAAAGCACAGATACGCAGTATTTT | CASSSLFRRGESTDTQYF
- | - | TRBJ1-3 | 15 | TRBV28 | TGTGCCAGTCTGCCATTTTTCAGCTCTGGAAACACCATATATTTT | CASLPFFSSGNTIYF
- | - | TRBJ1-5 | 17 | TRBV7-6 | TGTGCCAGCAGCTTAGGGGCTGCCAGTTATAGCAATCAGCCCCAGCATTTT | CASSLGAASYSNQPQHF
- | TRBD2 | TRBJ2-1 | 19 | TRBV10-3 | TGTGCCATCAGCGGCACTAGCGGGGGGGCCGTTGGGTCCTACAATGAGCAGTTCTTC | CAISGTSGGAVGSYNEQFF
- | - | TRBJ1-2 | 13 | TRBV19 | TGTGCCAGTAGTACCGGGACAACGGGGGGCTACACCTTC | CASSTGTTGGYTF
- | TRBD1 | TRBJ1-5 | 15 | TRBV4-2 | TGTGCCAGCAGCCAACAGACAGGGCGGGCTCAGCCCCAGCATTTT | CASSQQTGRAQPQHF
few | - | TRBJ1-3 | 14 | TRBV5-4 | TGTGCCAGCAGCTTGCAGGGCACTGGAAACACCATATATTTT | CASSLQGTGNTIYF
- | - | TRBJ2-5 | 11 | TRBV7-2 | TGTGCCAGCAGCGTTCAAAAGACCCAGTACTTC | CASSVQKTQYF
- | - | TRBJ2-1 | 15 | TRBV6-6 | TGTGCCAGCAAGGGGGGGAAGATGACCTACAATGAGCAGTTCTTC | CASKGGKMTYNEQFF
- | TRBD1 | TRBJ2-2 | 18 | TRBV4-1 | TGCGCCAGCAGCCAAGGGGGTCCCGGGACAGGGCTCATCGGGGAGCTGTTTTTT | CASSQGGPGTGLIGELFF
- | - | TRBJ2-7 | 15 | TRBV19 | TGTGCCAGTAGTACCCAACAGGGAGATTCCTACGAGCAGTACTTC | CASSTQQGDSYEQYF
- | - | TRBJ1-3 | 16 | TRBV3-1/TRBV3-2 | TGTGCCAGCAGCCAAGATCTGGGCTTCTCTGGAAACACCATATATTTT | CASSQDLGFSGNTIYF
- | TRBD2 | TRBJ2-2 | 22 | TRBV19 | TGTGCCACCGAGAGACAACCGGGCCCCAAAAGCTACCTAGCGGGAGGGACCGGGGAGCTGTTTTTT | CATERQPGPKSYLAGGTGELFF
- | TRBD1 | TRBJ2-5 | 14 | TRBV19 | TGTGCCAGTAGTATTGCGGGACAGGTGGAGACCCAGTACTTC | CASSIAGQVETQYF
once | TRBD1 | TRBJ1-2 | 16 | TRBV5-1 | TGCGCCAGCAGCTTGCGCGACAGGGGGCGAGGGGATGGCTACACCTTC | CASSLRDRGRGDGYTF
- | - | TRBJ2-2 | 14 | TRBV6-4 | TGTGCCAGCAGTGTCCGACTTAACACCGGGGAGCTGTTTTTT | CASSVRLNTGELFF
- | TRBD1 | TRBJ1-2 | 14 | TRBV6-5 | TGTGCCAGCAGCGCCACAGGGGCCCACTATGGCTACACCTTC | CASSATGAHYGYTF
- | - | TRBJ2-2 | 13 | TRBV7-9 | TGTGCCAGCAGCTTAGGCGGTCTCGGGGAGCTGTTTTTT | CASSLGGLGELFF
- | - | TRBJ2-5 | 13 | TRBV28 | TGTGCCAGCAGAGGGGGGGTCTGGGAGACCCAGTACTTC | CASRGGVWETQYF
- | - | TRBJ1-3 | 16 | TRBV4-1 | TGCGCCAGCAGCCTCCGGGGGACGGGAGATGGAAACACCATATATTTT | CASSLRGTGDGNTIYF
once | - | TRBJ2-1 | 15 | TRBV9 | TGTGCCAGCAGCGTTAAGATTAGCTCCTACAATGAGCAGTTCTTC | CASSVKISSYNEQFF
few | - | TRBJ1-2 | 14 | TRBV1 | TGCACCAGCAGCCAAGGGCAGGCCAACTATGGCTACACCTTC | CTSSQGQANYGYTF
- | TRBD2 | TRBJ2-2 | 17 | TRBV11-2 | TGTGCCAGCAGCCGAACAAGGACTAGCGAGAACACCGGGGAGCTGTTTTTT | CASSRTRTSENTGELFF
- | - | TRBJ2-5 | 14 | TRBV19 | TGTGCCAGTAGTATTTCGACAGGTGGGGAGACCCAGTACTTC | CASSISTGGETQYF
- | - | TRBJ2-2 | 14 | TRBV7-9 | TGTGCCAGCAGGGGAGAGGTGTACACCGGGGAGCTGTTTTTT | CASRGEVYTGELFF
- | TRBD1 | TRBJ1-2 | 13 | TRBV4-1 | TGCGCCAGCAGCCCACGACAGGGGCTAGGCTACACCTTC | CASSPRQGLGYTF
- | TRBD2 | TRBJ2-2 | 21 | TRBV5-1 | TGCGCCAGCAGCTCCCTGCCCGGGGTAACTAGCGGGCCGGCGAACACCGGGGAGCTGTTTTTT | CASSSLPGVTSGPANTGELFF
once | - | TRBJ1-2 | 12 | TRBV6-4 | TGTGCCAGCAGTGAATGGGGGCGCGGCTACACCTTC | CASSEWGRGYTF
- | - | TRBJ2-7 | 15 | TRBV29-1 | TGCAGCGTTGAAAAAAACAGGGAAAACTCCTACGAGCAGTACTTC | CSVEKNRENSYEQYF
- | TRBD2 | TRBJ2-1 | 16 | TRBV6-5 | TGTGCCAGCAGTTACAAAGGGACTAGCTCCTACAATGAGCAGTTCTTC | CASSYKGTSSYNEQFF
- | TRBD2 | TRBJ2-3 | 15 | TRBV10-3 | TGTGCCATCAGTGGGGGGCGGGAGGGCACAGATACGCAGTATTTT | CAISGGREGTDTQYF
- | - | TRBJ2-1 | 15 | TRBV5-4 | TGTGCCAGCCACCACGGGGGAGCGTCCTACAATGAGCAGTTCTTC | CASHHGGASYNEQFF
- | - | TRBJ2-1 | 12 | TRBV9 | TGTGCCAGCAGCGTCCAACTCGGTGAGCAGTTCTTC | CASSVQLGEQFF
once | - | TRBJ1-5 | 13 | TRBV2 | TGTGCCAGCAGTGAGGATCTTCGGGTGGCCCAGCATTTT | CASSEDLRVAQHF
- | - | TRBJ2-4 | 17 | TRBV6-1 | TGTGCCAGCAGTGGGCAGGTTTCCAATGGGGCCAAAAACATTCAGTACTTC | CASSGQVSNGAKNIQYF
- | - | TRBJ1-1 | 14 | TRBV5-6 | TGTGCCAGCACCCGAGGAGTCCTGAACACTGAAGCTTTCTTT | CASTRGVLNTEAFF
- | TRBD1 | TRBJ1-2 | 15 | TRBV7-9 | TGTGCCAGCAGCTTATCGACAGGGGTGGACTATGGCTACACCTTC | CASSLSTGVDYGYTF